A selection of T cell receptor beta chains follows, all from one sample in a study of cytomegalovirus exposure and HLA in healthy donors. This table comes from immunoSEQ multiplex PCR, and its TCRdb copy is limited to in-frame clones, with some not included. Here the sample spans some 150,000 clones, roughly three quarters being singletons. The sample consisted of PBMCs. The origin of the receptors is a woman aged 30 to 39 in good health and CMV-seronegative. Both conserved end residues are part of each CDR3. D genes are given only for firm matches. Clone size, where shown, is once, few, many, or a class for clones that have expanded.

v_gene	j_gene	abundance	d_gene	CDR3aa	CDR3nt
TRBV5-4	TRBJ1-3	-	TRBD1	CASSGGQSSGNTIYF	TGTGCCAGCAGCGGGGGACAGAGCTCTGGAAACACCATATATTTT
TRBV28	TRBJ1-2	-	TRBD1	CASSPGQRYGYTF	TGTGCCAGCAGTCCGGGACAGCGATATGGCTACACCTTC
TRBV29-1	TRBJ1-4	-	-	CSVDATGTNEKLFF	TGCAGCGTTGATGCTACGGGGACTAATGAAAAACTGTTTTTT
TRBV5-3	TRBJ2-7	-	TRBD1	CARSLAWDRGYEQYF	TGTGCCAGAAGCTTGGCCTGGGACAGGGGTTACGAGCAGTACTTC
TRBV10-3	TRBJ1-5	-	-	CAISETQGNQPQHF	TGTGCCATCAGTGAGACACAGGGCAATCAGCCCCAGCATTTT
TRBV7-8	TRBJ2-1	-	TRBD2	CASSPSSGNEQFF	TGTGCCAGCAGCCCCTCTAGCGGCAATGAGCAGTTCTTC
TRBV27	TRBJ2-7	-	TRBD1	CASTTSPGQGGEQYF	TGTGCCAGCACCACAAGTCCCGGACAGGGGGGGGAGCAGTACTTC
TRBV6-1	TRBJ1-2	few	-	CASREHNYGYTF	TGTGCCAGCAGGGAACATAACTATGGCTACACCTTC
TRBV10-3	TRBJ1-3	-	TRBD1	CAIRTGETGNTIYF	TGTGCCATCAGGACAGGGGAAACTGGAAACACCATATATTTT
TRBV7-6	TRBJ2-2	-	-	CASSLQGRTGELFF	TGTGCCAGCAGCTTACAGGGAAGGACCGGGGAGCTGTTTTTT
TRBV5-5	TRBJ1-5	-	TRBD1	CASSPTGDGPQHF	TGTGCCAGCAGCCCTACAGGGGATGGGCCCCAGCATTTT
TRBV14	TRBJ1-6	-	-	CASSQGRYNSPLHF	TGTGCCAGCAGCCAAGGGCGGTATAATTCACCCCTCCACTTT
TRBV6-1	TRBJ2-7	-	TRBD2	CASSEAPPFGWGTRNYEQYF	TGTGCCAGCAGTGAGGCTCCTCCGTTTGGGTGGGGGACTAGGAACTACGAGCAGTACTTC
TRBV6-6	TRBJ2-1	-	TRBD1	CASSYGMTGEDEQFF	TGTGCCAGCAGTTACGGGATGACAGGGGAGGATGAGCAGTTCTTC
TRBV5-1	TRBJ1-1	-	-	CASSLAGRENTEAFF	TGCGCCAGCAGCTTGGCGGGGCGGGAGAACACTGAAGCTTTCTTT
TRBV15	TRBJ2-7	-	-	CATSPGQGSYEQYF	TGTGCCACCAGCCCCGGCCAGGGCTCCTACGAGCAGTACTTC
TRBV18	TRBJ2-3	once	TRBD2	CASSPRASGGTDTQYF	TGTGCCAGCTCACCACGGGCTAGCGGTGGCACAGATACGCAGTATTTT
TRBV7-2	TRBJ2-3	-	-	CASSLVADTQYF	TGTGCCAGCAGCTTAGTAGCCGATACGCAGTATTTT
TRBV4-1	TRBJ1-6	-	-	CASSQDPPQESSSYNSPLHF	TGCGCCAGCAGCCAAGATCCCCCACAGGAGTCGAGCTCCTATAATTCACCCCTCCACTTT
TRBV14	TRBJ2-1	-	-	CASSQVRSRASLPFF	TGTGCCAGCAGCCAAGTCAGATCCCGTGCCTCCCTCCCCTTCTTC
TRBV10-3	TRBJ1-1	-	-	CAISEWKNRANTEAFF	TGTGCCATCAGTGAGTGGAAGAACAGGGCGAACACTGAAGCTTTCTTT
TRBV23-1	TRBJ2-1	few	-	CASSLRRDRLVNEQFF	TGCGCCAGCAGTCTTCGAAGAGACAGGTTGGTCAATGAGCAGTTCTTC
TRBV2	TRBJ1-1	-	-	CASSETGGANTEAFF	TGTGCCAGCAGTGAAACGGGGGGTGCGAACACTGAAGCTTTCTTT
TRBV5-5	TRBJ2-5	-	-	CASSQPGRETQYF	TGTGCCAGCAGCCAGCCAGGAAGGGAGACCCAGTACTTC
TRBV5-1	TRBJ2-2	few	TRBD2	CASSGGGLSTGELFF	TGCGCCAGCAGCGGCGGGGGGTTAAGCACCGGGGAGCTGTTTTTT
TRBV5-1	TRBJ2-5	-	-	CASSRDMGLETQYF	TGCGCCAGCAGCCGGGACATGGGCTTGGAGACCCAGTACTTC
TRBV19	TRBJ2-7	-	TRBD2	CAVSSGSISYEQYF	TGTGCTGTCTCTAGCGGGAGCATCTCCTACGAGCAGTACTTC
TRBV28	TRBJ2-7	few	-	CASSLLRGTQTRDEQYF	TGTGCCAGCAGTTTACTGAGAGGAACTCAAACACGGGACGAGCAGTACTTC
TRBV19	TRBJ2-7	-	TRBD1	CASSDRAKTYEQYF	TGTGCCAGTAGTGACAGGGCGAAGACCTACGAGCAGTACTTC
TRBV6-4	TRBJ2-7	-	-	CASSDMELHGEQYF	TGTGCCAGCAGTGACATGGAACTCCACGGGGAGCAGTACTTC
TRBV6-5	TRBJ2-6	many	-	CASRPEGAGANVLTF	TGTGCCAGCAGGCCTGAGGGTGCTGGGGCCAACGTCCTGACTTTC
TRBV4-2	TRBJ2-5	-	-	CASSPNIALQETQYF	TGTGCCAGCAGCCCGAATATAGCGCTCCAAGAGACCCAGTACTTC
TRBV18	TRBJ1-1	once	-	CASSPSGMSAEAFF	TGTGCCAGCTCACCCTCGGGAATGAGTGCTGAAGCTTTCTTT
TRBV5-4	TRBJ2-5	-	-	CASSPRPGPGETQYF	TGTGCCAGCAGCCCGCGCCCTGGCCCGGGGGAGACCCAGTACTTC
TRBV28	TRBJ2-5	-	TRBD2	CASSLRLAGDKETQYF	TGTGCCAGCAGTTTACGATTAGCGGGGGACAAAGAGACCCAGTACTTC
TRBV2	TRBJ2-7	-	-	CASSVVEGFEQYF	TGTGCCAGCAGTGTTGTAGAGGGATTCGAGCAGTACTTC
TRBV10-3	TRBJ2-3	-	TRBD1	CAISDSTGSADTQYF	TGTGCCATCAGTGACTCGACAGGGTCCGCAGATACGCAGTATTTT
TRBV14	TRBJ2-3	-	-	CASSLFSRGTQYF	TGTGCCAGCAGCCTCTTCAGTCGGGGTACGCAGTATTTT
TRBV6-1	TRBJ1-4	-	TRBD1	CASSGRTGHEKLFF	TGTGCCAGCAGTGGCAGGACAGGTCATGAAAAACTGTTTTTT
TRBV7-9	TRBJ2-5	-	TRBD1	CASSLRGRSQETQYF	TGTGCCAGCAGCTTGAGGGGGCGAAGCCAAGAGACCCAGTACTTC
TRBV18	TRBJ1-2	-	-	CASSPPAGLYGYTF	TGTGCCAGCTCACCCCCGGCGGGACTCTATGGCTACACCTTC
TRBV5-1	TRBJ1-4	-	-	CASSLNFNEKLFF	TGCGCCAGCAGCCTGAACTTTAATGAAAAACTGTTTTTT
TRBV5-4	TRBJ1-2	-	TRBD1	CASRGPGQGTDYGYTF	TGTGCCAGCAGAGGACCGGGACAGGGGACAGACTATGGCTACACCTTC
TRBV18	TRBJ2-5	-	TRBD2	CASSALTASSGSVETQYF	TGTGCCAGCTCCGCCCTTACGGCGAGTAGCGGGAGTGTGGAGACCCAGTACTTC
TRBV28	TRBJ1-2	-	TRBD1	CASSDRGPYGYTF	TGTGCCAGCAGTGACAGGGGGCCTTATGGCTACACCTTC
TRBV5-1	TRBJ2-1	-	TRBD1	CASTLGPGQEYNEQFF	TGCGCCAGCACCCTGGGCCCCGGACAGGAGTACAATGAGCAGTTCTTC
TRBV5-4	TRBJ1-6	-	-	CASSLDTGSALHF	TGTGCCAGCAGCTTGGATACAGGGTCGGCCCTCCACTTT
TRBV9	TRBJ2-5	-	-	CASSVDEGAGGETQYF	TGTGCCAGCAGCGTAGACGAGGGGGCGGGGGGAGAGACCCAGTACTTC
TRBV6-5	TRBJ2-7	-	TRBD2	CASSQAGAGNEQYF	TGTGCCAGCAGCCAAGCGGGAGCCGGCAACGAGCAGTACTTC
TRBV19	TRBJ2-1	once	-	CASSPGIYNEQFF	TGTGCCAGTAGCCCAGGGATCTACAATGAGCAGTTCTTC
TRBV9	TRBJ1-2	-	-	CASSAKPDRYGYTF	TGTGCCAGCAGTGCCAAACCGGACAGATATGGCTACACCTTC
TRBV11-3	TRBJ2-1	-	-	CASSLGGASLDEQFF	TGTGCCAGCAGCTTAGGCGGGGCTTCCCTTGATGAGCAGTTCTTC